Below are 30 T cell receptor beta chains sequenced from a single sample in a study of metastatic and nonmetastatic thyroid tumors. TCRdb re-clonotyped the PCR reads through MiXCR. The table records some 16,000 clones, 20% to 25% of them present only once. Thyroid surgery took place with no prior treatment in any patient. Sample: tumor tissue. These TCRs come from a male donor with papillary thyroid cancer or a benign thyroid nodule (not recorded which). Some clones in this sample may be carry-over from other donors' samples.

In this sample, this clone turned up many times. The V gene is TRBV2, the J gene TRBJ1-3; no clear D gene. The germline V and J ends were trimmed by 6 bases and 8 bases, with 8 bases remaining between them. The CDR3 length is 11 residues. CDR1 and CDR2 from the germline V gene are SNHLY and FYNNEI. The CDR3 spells CASSEGDTIYF. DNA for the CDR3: TGTGCCAGCAGCGAGGGTGACACCATATATTTT. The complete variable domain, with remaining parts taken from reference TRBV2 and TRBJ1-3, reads EPEVTQTPSHQVTQMGQEVILRCVPISNHLYFYWYRQILGQKVEFLVSFYNNEISEKSEIFDDQFSVERPDGSNFTLKIRSTKLEDSAMYFCASSEGDTIYFGEGSWLTVV.

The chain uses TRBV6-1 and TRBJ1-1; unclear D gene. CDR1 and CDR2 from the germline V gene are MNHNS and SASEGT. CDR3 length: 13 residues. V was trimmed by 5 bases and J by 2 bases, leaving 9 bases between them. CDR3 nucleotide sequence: TGTGCCAGCAGTACAGACATAAACACTGAAGCTTTCTTT. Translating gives CASSTDINTEAFF.

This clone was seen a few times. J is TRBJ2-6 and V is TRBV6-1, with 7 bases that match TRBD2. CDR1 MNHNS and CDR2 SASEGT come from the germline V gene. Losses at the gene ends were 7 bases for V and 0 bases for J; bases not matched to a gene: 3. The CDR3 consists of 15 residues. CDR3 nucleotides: TGTGCCAGCACGGGCGGGAGCTCTGGGGCCAACGTCCTGACTTTC. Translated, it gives CASTGGSSGANVLTF.

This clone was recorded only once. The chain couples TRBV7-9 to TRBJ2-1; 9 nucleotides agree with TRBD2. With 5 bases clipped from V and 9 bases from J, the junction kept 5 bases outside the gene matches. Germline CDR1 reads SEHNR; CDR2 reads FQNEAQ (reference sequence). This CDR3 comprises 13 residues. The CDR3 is CASSPGTSIEQFF. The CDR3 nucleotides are TGTGCCAGCAGCCCCGGGACTAGCATTGAGCAGTTCTTC.

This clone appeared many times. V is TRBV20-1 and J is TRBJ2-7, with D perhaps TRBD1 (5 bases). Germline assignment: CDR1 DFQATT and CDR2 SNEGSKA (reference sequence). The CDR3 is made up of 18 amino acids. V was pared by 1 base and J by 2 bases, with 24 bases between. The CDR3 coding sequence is TGCAGTGCTAGAGCAAGTAACAGGTTAAGTATTACCCCCTACGAGCAGTACTTC. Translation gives CSARASNRLSITPYEQYF.

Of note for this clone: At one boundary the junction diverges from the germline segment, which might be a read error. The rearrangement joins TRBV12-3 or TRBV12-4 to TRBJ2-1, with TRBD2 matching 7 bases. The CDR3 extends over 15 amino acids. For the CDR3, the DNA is TGTGCCGGCAGTCCTCTATCGGGGGGTTACAATGAGCAGTTCTTC. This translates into CAGSPLSGGYNEQFF.

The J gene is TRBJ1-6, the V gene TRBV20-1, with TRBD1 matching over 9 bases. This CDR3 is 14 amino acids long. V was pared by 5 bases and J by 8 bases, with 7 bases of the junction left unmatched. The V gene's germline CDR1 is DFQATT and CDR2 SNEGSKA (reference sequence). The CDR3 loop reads CSARIRTGDSPLHF. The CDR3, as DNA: TGCAGTGCTCGAATAAGGACAGGGGATTCACCCCTCCACTTT.

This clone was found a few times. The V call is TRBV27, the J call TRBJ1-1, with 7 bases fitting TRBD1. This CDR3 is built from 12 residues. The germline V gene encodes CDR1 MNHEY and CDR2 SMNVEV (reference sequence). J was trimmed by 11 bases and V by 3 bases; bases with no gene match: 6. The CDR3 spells CASSFARGTAFF. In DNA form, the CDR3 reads TGTGCCAGCAGTTTTGCCAGGGGGACGGCTTTCTTT.

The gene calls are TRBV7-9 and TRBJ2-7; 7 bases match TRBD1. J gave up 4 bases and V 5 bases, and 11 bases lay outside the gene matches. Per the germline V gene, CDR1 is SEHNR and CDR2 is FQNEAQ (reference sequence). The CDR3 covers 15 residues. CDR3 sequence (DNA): TGTGCCAGCAGCCCCGACAGGGTTTTACTATACGAGCAGTACTTC. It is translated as CASSPDRVLLYEQYF. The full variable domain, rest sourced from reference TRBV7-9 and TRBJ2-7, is DTGVSQNPRHKITKRGQNVTFRCDPISEHNRLYWYRQTLGQGPEFLTYFQNEAQLEKSRLLSDRFSAERPKGSFSTLEIQRTEQGDSAMYLCASSPDRVLLYEQYFGPGTRLTVT.

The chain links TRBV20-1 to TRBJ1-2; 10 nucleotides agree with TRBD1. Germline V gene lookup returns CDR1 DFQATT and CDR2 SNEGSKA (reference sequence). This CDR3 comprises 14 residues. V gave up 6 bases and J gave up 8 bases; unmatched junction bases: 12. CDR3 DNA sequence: TGCAGTGCCCACTTGACAGGGGGCTCTCAGGGCTACACCTTC. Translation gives CSAHLTGGSQGYTF.

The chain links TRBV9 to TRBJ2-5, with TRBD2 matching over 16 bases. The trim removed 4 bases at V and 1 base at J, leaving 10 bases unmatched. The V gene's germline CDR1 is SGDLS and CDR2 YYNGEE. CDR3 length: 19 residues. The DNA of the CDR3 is TGTGCCAGCAGCCCGGGACTAGCGGGAGGGGGTAGGGTCCAAGAGACCCAGTACTTC. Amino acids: CASSPGLAGGGRVQETQYF.

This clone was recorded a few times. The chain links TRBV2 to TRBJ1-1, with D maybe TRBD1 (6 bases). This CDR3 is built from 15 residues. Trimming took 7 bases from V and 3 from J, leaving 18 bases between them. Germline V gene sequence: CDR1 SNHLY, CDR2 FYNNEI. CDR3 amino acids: CASTGNRVWDTEAFF. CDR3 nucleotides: TGTGCCAGCACTGGGAACAGGGTCTGGGACACTGAAGCTTTCTTT.

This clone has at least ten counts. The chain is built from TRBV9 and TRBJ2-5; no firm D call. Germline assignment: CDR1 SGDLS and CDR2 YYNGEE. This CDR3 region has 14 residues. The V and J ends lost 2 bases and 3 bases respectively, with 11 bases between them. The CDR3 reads CASSVGSGEETQYF. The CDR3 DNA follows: TGTGCCAGCAGCGTCGGATCTGGGGAAGAGACCCAGTACTTC.

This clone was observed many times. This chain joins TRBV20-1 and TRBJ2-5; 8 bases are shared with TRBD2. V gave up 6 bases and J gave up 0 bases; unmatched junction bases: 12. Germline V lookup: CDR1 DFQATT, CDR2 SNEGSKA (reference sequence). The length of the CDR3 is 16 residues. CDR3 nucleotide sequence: TGCAGTGCCCCGGGGGGGTGGTGGCCGTACCAAGAGACCCAGTACTTC. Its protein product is CSAPGGWWPYQETQYF.

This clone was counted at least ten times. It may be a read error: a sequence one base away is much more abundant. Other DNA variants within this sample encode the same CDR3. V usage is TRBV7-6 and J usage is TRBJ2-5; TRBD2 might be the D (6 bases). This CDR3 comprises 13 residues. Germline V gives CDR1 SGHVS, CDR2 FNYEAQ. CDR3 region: CASRGGVGETQYF. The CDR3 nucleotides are TGCGCCAGCAGAGGAGGGGTGGGGGAGACCCAGTACTTC.

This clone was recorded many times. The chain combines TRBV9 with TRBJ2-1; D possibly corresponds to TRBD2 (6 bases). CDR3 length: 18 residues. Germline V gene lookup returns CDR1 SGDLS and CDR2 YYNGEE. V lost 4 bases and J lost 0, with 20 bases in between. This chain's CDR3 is CASSRTTAGASSYNEQFF. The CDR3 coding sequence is TGTGCCAGCAGCCGGACTACAGCCGGGGCGAGCTCCTACAATGAGCAGTTCTTC.

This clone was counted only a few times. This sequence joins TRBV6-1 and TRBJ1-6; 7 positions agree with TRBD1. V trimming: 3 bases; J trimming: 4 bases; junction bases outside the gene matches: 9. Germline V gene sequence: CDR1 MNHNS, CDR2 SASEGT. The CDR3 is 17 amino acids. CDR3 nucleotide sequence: TGTGCCAGCAGTGAGCCTCCGGGACAGCCGTATAATTCACCCCTCCACTTT. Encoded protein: CASSEPPGQPYNSPLHF.

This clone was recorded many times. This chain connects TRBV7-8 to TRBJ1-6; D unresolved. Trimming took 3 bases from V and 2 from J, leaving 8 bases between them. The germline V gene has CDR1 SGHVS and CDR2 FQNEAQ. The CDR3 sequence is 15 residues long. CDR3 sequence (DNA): TGTGCCAGCAGCTTTTCCAGGACCTATAATTCACCCCTCCACTTT. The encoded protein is CASSFSRTYNSPLHF.

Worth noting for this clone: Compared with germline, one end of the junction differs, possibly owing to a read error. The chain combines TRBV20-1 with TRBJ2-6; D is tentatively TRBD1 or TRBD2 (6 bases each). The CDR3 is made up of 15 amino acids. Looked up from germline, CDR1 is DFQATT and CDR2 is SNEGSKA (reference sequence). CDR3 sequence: CSAPRGRPGSNVLTF. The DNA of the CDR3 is TGCAGTGCCCCAAGGGGGAGGCCTGGGTCCAACGTCCTTACTTTC.

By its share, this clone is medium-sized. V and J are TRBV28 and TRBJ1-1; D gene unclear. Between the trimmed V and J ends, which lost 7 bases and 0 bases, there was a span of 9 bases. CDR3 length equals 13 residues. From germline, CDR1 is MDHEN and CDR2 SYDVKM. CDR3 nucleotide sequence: TGTGCCAGCAATAGAATAATGAACACTGAAGCTTTCTTT. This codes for CASNRIMNTEAFF. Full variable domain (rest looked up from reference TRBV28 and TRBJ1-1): DVKVTQSSRYLVKRTGEKVFLECVQDMDHENMFWYRQDPGLGLRLIYFSYDVKMKEKGDIPEGYSVSREKKERFSLILESASTNQTSMYLCASNRIMNTEAFFGQGTRLTVV.

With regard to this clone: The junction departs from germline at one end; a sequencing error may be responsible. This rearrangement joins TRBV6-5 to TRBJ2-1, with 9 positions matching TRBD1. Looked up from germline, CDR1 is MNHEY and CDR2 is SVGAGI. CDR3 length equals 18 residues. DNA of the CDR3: TGTGCCAGCATTTACGAGGGACAGGGTGTATCGGGTTACAATGAGCAGTTCTTC. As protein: CASIYEGQGVSGYNEQFF.

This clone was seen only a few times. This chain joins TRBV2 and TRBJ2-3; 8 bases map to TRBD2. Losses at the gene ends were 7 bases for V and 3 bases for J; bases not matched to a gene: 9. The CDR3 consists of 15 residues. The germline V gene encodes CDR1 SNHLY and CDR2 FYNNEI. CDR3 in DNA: TGTGCCAGCATTATAGCGGGAAGGTTTACAGATACGCAGTATTTT. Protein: CASIIAGRFTDTQYF.

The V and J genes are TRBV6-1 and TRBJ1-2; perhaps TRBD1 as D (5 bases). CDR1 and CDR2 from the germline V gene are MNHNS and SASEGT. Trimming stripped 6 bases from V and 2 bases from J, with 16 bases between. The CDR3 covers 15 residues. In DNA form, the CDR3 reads TGTGCCAGCAGCCCCTCGGGGGGGTCCAACTATGGCTACACCTTC. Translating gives CASSPSGGSNYGYTF.

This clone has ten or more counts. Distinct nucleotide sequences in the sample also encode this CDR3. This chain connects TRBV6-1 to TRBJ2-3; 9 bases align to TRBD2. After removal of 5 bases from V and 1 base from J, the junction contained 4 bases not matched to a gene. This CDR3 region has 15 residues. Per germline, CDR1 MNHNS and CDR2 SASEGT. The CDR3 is CASSFLAGGTDTQYF. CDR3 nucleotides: TGTGCCAGCAGTTTCTTAGCGGGAGGCACAGATACGCAGTATTTT.

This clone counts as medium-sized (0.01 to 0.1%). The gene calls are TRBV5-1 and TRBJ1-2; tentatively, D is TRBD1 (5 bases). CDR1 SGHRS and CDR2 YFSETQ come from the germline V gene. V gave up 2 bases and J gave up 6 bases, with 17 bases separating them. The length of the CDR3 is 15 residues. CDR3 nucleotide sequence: TGCGCCAGCAGCTTAGCACGCCGGGGGGGAAATGGCTACACCTTC. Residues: CASSLARRGGNGYTF.

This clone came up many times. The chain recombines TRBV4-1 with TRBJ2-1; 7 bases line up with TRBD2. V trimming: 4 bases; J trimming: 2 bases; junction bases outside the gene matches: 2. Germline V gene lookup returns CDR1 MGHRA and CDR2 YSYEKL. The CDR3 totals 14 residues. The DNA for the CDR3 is TGCGCCAGCAGCCGCCTAGCGGCCTACAATGAGCAGTTCTTC. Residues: CASSRLAAYNEQFF.

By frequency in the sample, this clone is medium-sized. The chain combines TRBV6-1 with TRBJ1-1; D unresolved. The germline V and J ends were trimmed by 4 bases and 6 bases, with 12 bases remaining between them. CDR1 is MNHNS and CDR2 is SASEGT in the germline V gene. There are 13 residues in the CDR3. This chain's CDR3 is CASSALWVSEAFF. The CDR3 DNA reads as TGTGCCAGCAGTGCCCTTTGGGTATCTGAAGCTTTCTTT.

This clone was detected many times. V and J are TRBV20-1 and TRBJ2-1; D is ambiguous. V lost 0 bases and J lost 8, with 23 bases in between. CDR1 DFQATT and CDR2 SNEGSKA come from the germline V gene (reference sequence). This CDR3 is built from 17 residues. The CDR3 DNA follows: TGCAGTGCTAGAGATGCGAAATTAGTAACCTTCGTGGATGAGCAGTTCTTC. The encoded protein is CSARDAKLVTFVDEQFF.

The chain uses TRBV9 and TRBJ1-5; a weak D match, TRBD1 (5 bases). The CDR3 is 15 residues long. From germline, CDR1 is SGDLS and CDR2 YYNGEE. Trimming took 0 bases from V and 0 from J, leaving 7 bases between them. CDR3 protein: CASSVGQNSNQPQHF. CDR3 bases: TGTGCCAGCAGCGTAGGACAGAATAGCAATCAGCCCCAGCATTTT.

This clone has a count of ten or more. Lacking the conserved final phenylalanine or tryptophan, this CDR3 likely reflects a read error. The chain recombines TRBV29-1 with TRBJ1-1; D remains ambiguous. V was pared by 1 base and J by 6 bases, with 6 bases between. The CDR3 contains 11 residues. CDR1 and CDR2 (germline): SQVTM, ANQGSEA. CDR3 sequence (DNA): TGCAGCGTTGAAGGGGCAGCTGAAGCTTTCGTT. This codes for CSVEGAAEAFV.